The text below deals with one T cell receptor (beta chain). The sample comes from a study of PD-1 blockade in classical Hodgkin lymphoma. J lost 11 bases, V lost 5 bases, and 8 bases had no gene match. Germline lookup yields CDR1 LGHNT and CDR2 FRNRAP. This CDR3 is 14 amino acids long. The protocol was immunoSEQ multiplex PCR, while the TCRdb copy is restricted to in-frame clones and leaves out a portion. This table has several thousand clones, just over 85% appearing once. Every patient relapsed after autologous stem cell transplantation, and brentuximab vedotin exposure varied. The TCR was taken from a human donor with classical Hodgkin lymphoma. The sample was peripheral blood mononuclear cells (PBMCs), taken before the second cycle of nivolumab. This chain links TRBV12-5 with TRBJ2-1; 11 bases are a match to TRBD2. CDR3 in amino acids: CASGLRLAGTQQFF. In DNA form, the CDR3 reads TGTGCTAGTGGTCTAAGACTAGCGGGAACCCAGCAGTTCTTC.